The 10 T cell receptor beta chains below all came from one sample that was sequenced in a study of radiation and T cells in renal cell carcinoma. Libraries were prepared by immunoSEQ multiplex PCR; TCRdb keeps only in-frame clonotypes and omits some of them. The sample yields 120,000 to 150,000 clones, about 88% seen once. The sample's time point: baseline pretreatment blood. Treatment given: 15 Gy SBRT to primary tumor, nephrectomy 4 weeks later. The sample here was blood, taken from a patient whose treatment included radiotherapy and nephrectomy. These receptors all stem from a woman in her sixties or seventies with renal cell carcinoma.

The chain has TRBV5-1 and TRBJ1-1; D is perhaps TRBD1 (6 bases). The V end was cut by 1 base, the J end by 10 bases, with 17 bases between. The CDR3 spans 14 residues. Germline CDR1 and CDR2: SGHRS and YFSETQ. The CDR3 nucleotides read TGCGCCAGCAGCTTGTCTCAGGGGAGAGTTGTAGCTTTCTTT. Protein sequence: CASSLSQGRVVAFF.

The rearrangement uses TRBV20-1 and TRBJ2-3; TRBD1 might be the D (5 bases). V dropped 5 bases and J dropped 5 bases, with 8 bases sitting between them. Germline CDR1 is DFQATT and CDR2 is SNEGSKA (reference sequence). The CDR3 sequence is 11 residues long. The CDR3 region is CSALTGDTQYF. For the CDR3, the DNA is TGCAGTGCTCTCACAGGAGATACGCAGTATTTT.

The chain couples TRBV7-6 to TRBJ1-3, with D perhaps matching TRBD1 (6 bases). The CDR3 contains 13 residues. Trimming pared 3 bases from V and 5 bases from J, leaving 8 bases between. Germline CDR1 and CDR2: SGHVS and FNYEAQ. CDR3 in amino acids: CASSFGQRNTIYF. For the CDR3, the DNA is TGTGCCAGCAGCTTCGGACAGAGAAACACCATATATTTT. The full variable domain, in which reference TRBV7-6 and TRBJ1-3 provide the parts outside the CDR3, is GAGVSQSPRYKVTKRGQDVALRCDPISGHVSLYWYRQALGQGPEFLTYFNYEAQQDKSGLPNDRFSAERPEGSISTLTIQRTEQRDSAMYRCASSFGQRNTIYFGEGSWLTVV.

The chain links TRBV28 to TRBJ2-3, with D unclear. Trimming cost V 3 bases and J 2 bases, with 15 bases left between them. Germline CDR1 MDHEN, CDR2 SYDVKM. This CDR3 is built from 16 residues. CDR3 nucleotides: TGTGCCAGCAGTTTGTTCGGGCAAGGGATCACAGATACGCAGTATTTT. It encodes CASSLFGQGITDTQYF.

Regarding this clone: An end of the junction differs from the germline gene, which may be a read error. The chain recombines TRBV19 with TRBJ2-7, with TRBD1 as a possible D gene (6 bases). The CDR3 covers 15 residues. CDR1 is LNHDA and CDR2 is SQIVND in the germline V gene (reference sequence). The CDR3 is CASSVDGGAVYEQYF. The DNA for the CDR3 is TGTGCCAGTAGTGTAGATGGGGGCGCAGTCTACGAGCAGTACTTC.

V is TRBV6-1 and J is TRBJ1-4; D call uncertain. Trimming took off 5 bases at V and 8 bases at J, with 12 bases between the two ends. This CDR3 comprises 13 residues. Germline V gene data show CDR1 as MNHNS and CDR2 as SASEGT. The CDR3 sequence is CASSPLGGEKLFF. The CDR3 nucleotides read TGTGCCAGCAGTCCCTTGGGAGGGGAAAAACTGTTTTTT.

This clone was observed a single time. Distinct nucleotide sequences in the sample also encode this CDR3. Here the CDR3 reads CASSSQRETYEQYF. The DNA of the CDR3 is TGTGCCAGCAGCTCCCAGCGGGAAACCTACGAGCAGTACTTC. The chain carries TRBV7-2 and TRBJ2-7, with 7 bases identical to TRBD2. J gave up 2 bases and V 4 bases, and 5 bases lay outside the gene matches. Germline values: CDR1 SGHTA, CDR2 FQGNSA. There are 14 residues in the CDR3. The whole variable domain, remainder taken from reference TRBV7-2 and TRBJ2-7, is GAGVSQSPSNKVTEKGKDVELRCDPISGHTALYWYRQSLGQGLEFLIYFQGNSAPDKSGLPSDRFSAERTGGSVSTLTIQRTQQEDSAVYLCASSSQRETYEQYFGPGTRLTVT.

CDR3 amino acids: CASAPSGGAYEQFF. The CDR3 DNA reads as TGTGCCAGCGCCCCCAGCGGGGGGGCCTATGAGCAGTTCTTC. The chain has TRBV7-8 and TRBJ2-1, with TRBD2 identical over 10 bases. The ends lost 8 bases at V and 8 bases at J; junction bases unmatched: 9. This CDR3 has 14 amino acids. Germline-derived CDR1 and CDR2 are SGHVS and FQNEAQ.

V and J are TRBV7-8 and TRBJ1-1; no clear D. Germline loops: CDR1 SGHVS, CDR2 FQNEAQ. Trimming removed 5 bases from V and 10 bases from J, with 14 bases in between. There are 12 residues in the CDR3. In DNA, the CDR3 is TGTGCCAGCAGCCCAGACCCGCGGGGAGCTTTCTTT. Protein sequence: CASSPDPRGAFF. The full variable domain, completed using reference TRBV7-8 and TRBJ1-1, is GAGVSQSPRYKVAKRGQDVALRCDPISGHVSLFWYQQALGQGPEFLTYFQNEAQLDKSGLPSDRFFAERPEGSVSTLKIQRTQQEDSAVYLCASSPDPRGAFFGQGTRLTVV.

The chain employs TRBV4-2 and TRBJ2-3, with a tentative D call TRBD2 (7 bases). Germline V gene sequence: CDR1 LGHNA, CDR2 YNFKEQ. V was clipped by 3 bases and J by 1 base, with 14 bases between them. CDR3 length: 16 amino acids. CDR3 loop: CASSQGGGLGTDTQYF. CDR3 coding DNA: TGTGCCAGCAGCCAGGGGGGGGGCCTCGGCACAGATACGCAGTATTTT.